These T cell receptor beta chains were read from a single sample in a study of blood T cell repertoires in COVID-19. Clones were read by immunoSEQ multiplex PCR, and TCRdb kept only the in-frame ones, dropping some. The sample carries under 300,000 clones, around 80% recorded once. The specimen sequenced was peripheral blood. These receptors all stem from a woman in her thirties or forties with active or convalescent COVID-19. Both conserved end residues are part of each CDR3. A D gene is named only where the DNA matches it firmly. Rows may omit the clone size; those that give it use once, few, many or a size class.

V gene	J gene	D gene	clone size	CDR3 protein	CDR3 DNA
TRBV4-2	TRBJ2-3	NA	NA	CASSQTPGYGGSRTDTQYF	TGTGCCAGCAGCCAAACCCCGGGCTATGGGGGGTCCCGCACAGATACGCAGTATTTT
TRBV4-1	TRBJ2-2	TRBD2	NA	CASSQDPSRGANTGELFF	TGCGCCAGCAGCCAAGACCCTTCGCGGGGGGCGAACACCGGGGAGCTGTTTTTT
TRBV7-9	TRBJ1-2	NA	NA	CASSLSGTSRSRGYTF	TGTGCCAGCAGCTTATCCGGGACTAGCCGCTCAAGGGGCTACACCTTC
TRBV6-6	TRBJ1-5	TRBD1	NA	CASHPDRSPNQPQHF	TGTGCCAGCCACCCGGACAGGTCACCCAATCAGCCCCAGCATTTT
TRBV6-5	TRBJ1-6	TRBD1	NA	CASSRDRVQSPLHF	TGTGCCAGCAGTCGGGACAGGGTTCAATCACCCCTCCACTTT
TRBV3-1/TRBV3-2	TRBJ2-1	TRBD2	NA	CASSQGTSAYNEQFF	TGTGCCAGCAGCCAAGGGACTAGCGCATACAATGAGCAGTTCTTC
TRBV14	TRBJ2-2	NA	NA	CASRAEVHTGELFF	TGTGCCAGCAGAGCGGAGGTCCACACCGGGGAGCTGTTTTTT
TRBV2	TRBJ2-3	NA	NA	CASSEAKQGGADTQYF	TGTGCCAGCAGTGAAGCGAAACAGGGTGGCGCAGATACGCAGTATTTT
TRBV6-2/TRBV6-3	TRBJ1-5	NA	few	CASSYAPGGLYQPQHF	TGTGCCAGCAGTTACGCCCCGGGAGGTCTGTATCAGCCCCAGCATTTT
TRBV7-2	TRBJ2-2	NA	NA	CASSLAPSHGGELFF	TGTGCCAGCAGCTTAGCCCCTAGCCACGGCGGGGAGCTGTTTTTT
TRBV5-1	TRBJ2-2	TRBD1	NA	CASSLQGSAGELFF	TGCGCCAGCAGCTTACAGGGGTCGGCCGGGGAGCTGTTTTTT
TRBV11-2	TRBJ1-1	TRBD1	NA	CASSTRTGGTEAFF	TGTGCCAGCAGCACCCGGACAGGGGGTACTGAAGCTTTCTTT
TRBV10-1	TRBJ1-5	TRBD1	NA	CAGSWDRCQPQHF	TGCGCCGGGAGTTGGGACAGGTGTCAGCCCCAGCATTTT
TRBV5-5	TRBJ1-6	NA	NA	CASSLSGANSPLHF	TGTGCCAGCAGCTTGAGCGGGGCTAATTCACCCCTCCACTTT
TRBV7-3	TRBJ1-2	NA	NA	CASSLGTKNYGYTF	TGTGCCAGCAGCTTAGGCACAAAGAACTATGGCTACACCTTC
TRBV11-2	TRBJ1-2	NA	NA	CASSLLRGPSYGYTF	TGTGCCAGCAGCTTGCTCAGGGGCCCTTCCTATGGCTACACCTTC
TRBV6-5	TRBJ1-2	TRBD1	NA	CASRDRVGGNYGYTF	TGTGCCAGCAGAGACAGGGTGGGGGGCAACTATGGCTACACCTTC
TRBV19	TRBJ1-5	NA	NA	CASKRYSNQPQHF	TGTGCCAGTAAGAGGTATAGCAATCAGCCCCAGCATTTT
TRBV7-9	TRBJ1-4	TRBD1	NA	CASSLGQGANEKLFF	TGTGCCAGCAGCTTAGGACAGGGGGCGAATGAAAAACTGTTTTTT
TRBV20-1	TRBJ1-3	NA	NA	CSASGRAFSGNTIYF	TGCAGTGCTAGTGGGAGGGCCTTCTCTGGAAACACCATATATTTT
TRBV19	TRBJ1-6	TRBD1	NA	CASSTRGQNNSPLHF	TGTGCCAGTAGCACGCGGGGACAGAATAATTCACCCCTCCACTTT
TRBV7-9	TRBJ1-5	NA	few	CASSLAGAAQPQHF	TGTGCCAGCAGCTTAGCAGGGGCGGCTCAGCCCCAGCATTTT
TRBV4-2	TRBJ1-6	TRBD1	NA	CASSQVGTGTGDNSPLHF	TGTGCCAGCAGCCAAGTGGGAACCGGGACAGGGGATAATTCACCCCTCCACTTT
TRBV3-1/TRBV3-2	TRBJ2-5	TRBD2	NA	CASSGGLQETQYF	TGTGCCAGTAGCGGGGGCCTCCAAGAGACCCAGTACTTC
TRBV19	TRBJ1-2	NA	NA	CASSAGTPGYTF	TGTGCCAGTAGCGCCGGGACACCCGGCTACACCTTC
TRBV3-1/TRBV3-2	TRBJ1-2	NA	NA	CASSQGRSYGYTF	TGTGCCAGCAGCCAAGGACGGAGCTATGGCTACACCTTC
TRBV5-1	TRBJ2-1	TRBD1	NA	CASSSRRDRFYNEQFF	TGCGCCAGCAGCTCTCGAAGGGACAGGTTCTACAATGAGCAGTTCTTC
TRBV3-1/TRBV3-2	TRBJ1-3	TRBD1	NA	CASSQGDRGGNTIYF	TGTGCCAGCAGCCAAGGGGACAGGGGGGGAAACACCATATATTTT
TRBV5-1	TRBJ1-3	NA	NA	CASSLYGNTIYF	TGCGCCAGCAGCTTGTATGGAAACACCATATATTTT
TRBV19	TRBJ2-2	TRBD1	NA	CASGRGWTGPDTGELFF	TGTGCCAGTGGGCGAGGATGGACAGGGCCCGATACCGGGGAGCTGTTTTTT
TRBV6-6	TRBJ2-3	TRBD2	NA	CASSRTSEGVTQYF	TGTGCCAGCAGTAGGACTAGCGAGGGGGTTACGCAGTATTTT
TRBV2	TRBJ2-1	TRBD1	NA	CASSEWDRGRNEQFF	TGTGCCAGCAGTGAATGGGACAGGGGGCGCAATGAGCAGTTCTTC
TRBV28	TRBJ2-3	TRBD2	NA	CASSLSLAGADTQYF	TGTGCCAGCAGTTTATCTCTAGCGGGGGCCGATACGCAGTATTTT
TRBV6-1	TRBJ1-2	TRBD1	NA	CASSEGTGDNYGYTF	TGTGCCAGCAGTGAGGGGACAGGGGACAACTATGGCTACACCTTC
TRBV3-1/TRBV3-2	TRBJ1-4	NA	NA	CASSHLGEKLFF	TGTGCCAGCAGCCACCTCGGTGAAAAACTGTTTTTT
TRBV6-2/TRBV6-3	TRBJ1-1	NA	NA	CASSYSPAGNTEAFF	TGTGCCAGCAGTTACTCCCCAGCAGGCAACACTGAAGCTTTCTTT
TRBV30	TRBJ2-5	NA	NA	CAWSVQSGGETQYF	TGTGCCTGGAGTGTTCAAAGCGGAGGGGAGACCCAGTACTTC
TRBV7-3	TRBJ1-2	NA	NA	CASSSVRGDGYTF	TGTGCCAGCAGCTCTGTCCGGGGAGATGGCTACACCTTC
TRBV6-4	TRBJ1-1	TRBD1	NA	CASSADATGTGGWDTEAFF	TGTGCCAGCAGTGCCGACGCGACCGGGACAGGGGGTTGGGACACTGAAGCTTTCTTT
TRBV30	TRBJ2-5	NA	NA	CAWSVPGGGGTQYF	TGTGCCTGGAGTGTACCTGGAGGGGGCGGGACCCAGTACTTC
TRBV30	TRBJ1-3	NA	NA	CACGGAISGNTIYF	TGTGCCTGCGGGGGGGCGATCTCTGGAAACACCATATATTTT
TRBV6-1	TRBJ2-1	NA	NA	CASSEFPGGATYNEQFF	TGTGCCAGCAGTGAATTCCCGGGCGGGGCTACCTACAATGAGCAGTTCTTC
TRBV28	TRBJ1-1	NA	NA	CASSRGRMNTEAFF	TGTGCCAGCAGCCGAGGGCGGATGAACACTGAAGCTTTCTTT
TRBV7-9	TRBJ1-3	NA	NA	CASSHSSGNTIYF	TGTGCCAGCAGCCACAGTAGTGGAAACACCATATATTTT
TRBV5-1	TRBJ2-1	TRBD2	NA	CASSWTGLAGNEQFF	TGCGCCAGCAGCTGGACGGGACTAGCGGGTAATGAGCAGTTCTTC
TRBV7-2	TRBJ2-7	TRBD2	NA	CASSSGGPGGQYF	TGTGCCAGCAGCTCGGGAGGTCCTGGGGGGCAGTACTTC
TRBV10-2	TRBJ1-2	NA	NA	CASRGGNYGYTF	TGCGCCAGCAGGGGGGGGAACTATGGCTACACCTTC
TRBV29-1	TRBJ1-1	NA	NA	CSSRENTEAFF	TGCAGCTCTCGGGAGAACACTGAAGCTTTCTTT
TRBV28	TRBJ2-2	TRBD2	NA	CESGGANTGELFF	TGTGAAAGCGGGGGGGCGAACACCGGGGAGCTGTTTTTT
TRBV12-5	TRBJ2-3	NA	NA	CASGLGQEAYTQYF	TGTGCTAGTGGTTTGGGACAGGAAGCTTATACGCAGTATTTT
TRBV5-1	TRBJ1-2	TRBD1	NA	CASRTTGERDGYTF	TGCGCCAGCCGAACGACAGGGGAAAGGGATGGCTACACCTTC
TRBV27	TRBJ1-2	TRBD1	NA	CASSYRGTDYGYTF	TGTGCCAGCAGTTACAGGGGGACTGACTATGGCTACACCTTC
TRBV6-6	TRBJ1-2	NA	few	CASSKQDDYGYTF	TGTGCCAGCAGTAAACAGGACGACTATGGCTACACCTTC
TRBV15	TRBJ1-1	NA	NA	CATSRDGNRVNTEAFF	TGTGCCACCAGCAGAGATGGGAACAGGGTGAACACTGAAGCTTTCTTT
TRBV6-5	TRBJ1-1	NA	NA	CASSLGPVSNTEAFF	TGTGCCAGCAGTTTGGGGCCCGTATCGAACACTGAAGCTTTCTTT
TRBV28	TRBJ2-1	NA	NA	CASSYRHEQFF	TGTGCCAGCAGTTATCGTCATGAGCAGTTCTTC
TRBV11-2	TRBJ2-5	TRBD2	once	CASSFRLAGGQETQYF	TGTGCCAGCAGCTTTAGACTAGCGGGGGGACAAGAGACCCAGTACTTC